The 4 T cell receptor beta chains reported below all come from one sample, sequenced in a study of blood T cell repertoires in COVID-19. Method: immunoSEQ multiplex PCR; TCRdb's copy keeps in-frame clones and lacks some. The sample includes hundreds of thousands of clones, 88% of them seen just once. Sample: PBMCs or T cells enriched from blood (not recorded which). The receptors were gathered from a woman aged 55-70 years in a cohort exposed to, infected with or recovered from COVID-19 (not recorded which).

This clone was seen once. The V call is TRBV28, the J call TRBJ1-5; TRBD1 aligns across 10 bases. The CDR3 is 16 amino acids. With V trimmed by 6 bases and J by 0 bases, 5 bases remained unmatched. CDR1 and CDR2 (germline): MDHEN, SYDVKM. The CDR3 DNA is TGTGCCAGCAGGGGACAGGGGTTTCATAGCAATCAGCCCCAGCATTTT. This sequence encodes CASRGQGFHSNQPQHF.

The chain joins TRBV28 to TRBJ2-6; D is possibly TRBD2 (5 bases). CDR3 length: 15 amino acids. Per germline, CDR1 MDHEN and CDR2 SYDVKM. V lost 7 bases and J 0 bases, leaving 10 bases between the germline ends. The CDR3 coding sequence is TGTGCCAGCACGGAAGGAGGCTCTGGGGCCAACGTCCTGACTTTC. It yields the protein CASTEGGSGANVLTF.

The chain has TRBV6-1 and TRBJ2-7; D is perhaps TRBD1 (7 bases). Per the germline V gene, CDR1 is MNHNS and CDR2 is SASEGT. The ends were cut back, 4 bases at V and 6 bases at J, with 16 bases in the middle. The CDR3 runs to 14 residues. CDR3 sequence reads: CASSGRSGGREQYF. The DNA of the CDR3 is TGTGCCAGCAGTGGCCGTTCAGGGGGGCGCGAGCAGTACTTC.

The chain recombines TRBV27 with TRBJ1-6, with D possibly matching TRBD1 (5 bases). This CDR3 has 14 amino acids. Trimming shortened V by 8 bases and J by 5 bases, and 13 bases separated the two germline ends. The V gene's germline CDR1 is MNHEY and CDR2 SMNVEV (reference sequence). CDR3 bases: TGTGCCAGCCGTGGGGGACTAAATAATTCACCCCTCCACTTT. It translates to CASRGGLNNSPLHF.